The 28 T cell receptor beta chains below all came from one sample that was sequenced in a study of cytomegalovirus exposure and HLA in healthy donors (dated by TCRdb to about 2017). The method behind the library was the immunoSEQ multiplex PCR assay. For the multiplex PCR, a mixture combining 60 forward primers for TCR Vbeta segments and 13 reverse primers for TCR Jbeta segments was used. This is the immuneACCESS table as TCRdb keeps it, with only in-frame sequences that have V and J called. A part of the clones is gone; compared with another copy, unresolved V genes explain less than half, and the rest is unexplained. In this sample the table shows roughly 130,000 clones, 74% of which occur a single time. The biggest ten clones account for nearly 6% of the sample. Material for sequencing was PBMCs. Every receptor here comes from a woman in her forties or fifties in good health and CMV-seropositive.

DNA for the CDR3: TGTGCCTGGACTTCCAGGGGTCGAAATTCACCCCTCCACTTT. Encoded protein: CAWTSRGRNSPLHF. The genes are TRBV30 and TRBJ1-6, with a tentative D call TRBD1 (6 bases). There are 14 residues in the CDR3. CDR1 is GTSNPN and CDR2 is SVGIG in the germline V gene (reference sequence). V was shortened by 4 bases and J by 7 bases, with 14 bases between the two germline ends.

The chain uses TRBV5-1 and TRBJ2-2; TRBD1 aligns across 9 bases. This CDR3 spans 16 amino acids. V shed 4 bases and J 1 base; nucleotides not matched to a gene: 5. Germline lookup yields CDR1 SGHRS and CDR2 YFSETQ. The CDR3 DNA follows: TGCGCCAGCAGCCCCTGGGGACAGGGGAACACCGGGGAGCTGTTTTTT. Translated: CASSPWGQGNTGELFF.

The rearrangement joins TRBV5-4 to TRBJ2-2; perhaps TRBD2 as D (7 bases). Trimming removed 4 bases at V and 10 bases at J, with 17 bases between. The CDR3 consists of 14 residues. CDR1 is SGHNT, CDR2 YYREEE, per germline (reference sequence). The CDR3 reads CASSLQGREVELFF. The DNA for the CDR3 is TGTGCCAGCAGCCTTCAGGGGAGGGAGGTGGAGCTGTTTTTT.

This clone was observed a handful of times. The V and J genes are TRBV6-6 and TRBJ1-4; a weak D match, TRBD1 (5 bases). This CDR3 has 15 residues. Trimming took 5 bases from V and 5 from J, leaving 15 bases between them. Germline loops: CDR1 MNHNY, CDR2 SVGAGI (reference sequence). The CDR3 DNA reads TGTGCCAGCAGTGAGACGGGACTACCGAATGAAAAACTGTTTTTT. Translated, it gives CASSETGLPNEKLFF.

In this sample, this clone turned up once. CDR3 sequence: CASSRGQGANEQFF. The CDR3 DNA reads as TGCGCCAGCAGCAGAGGACAGGGGGCTAATGAGCAGTTCTTC. The V call is TRBV5-1, the J call TRBJ2-1; TRBD1 matches 11 bases. The CDR3 length is 14 residues. CDR1 and CDR2 (germline): SGHRS, YFSETQ. The V and J ends lost 4 bases and 7 bases, in that order; junction bases with no gene match: 4.

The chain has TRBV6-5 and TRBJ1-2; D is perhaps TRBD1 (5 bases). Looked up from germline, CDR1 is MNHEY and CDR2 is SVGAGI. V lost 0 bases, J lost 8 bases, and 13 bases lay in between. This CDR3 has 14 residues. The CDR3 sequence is CASSYSGGRRGYTF. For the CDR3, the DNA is TGTGCCAGCAGTTACTCGGGGGGTCGGCGGGGCTACACCTTC.

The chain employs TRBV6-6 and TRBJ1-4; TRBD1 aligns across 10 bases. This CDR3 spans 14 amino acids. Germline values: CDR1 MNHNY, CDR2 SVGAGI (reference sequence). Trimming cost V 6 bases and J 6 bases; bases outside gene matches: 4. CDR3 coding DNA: TGTGCCAGCAGCCACGGACAGGGGGATGAAAAACTGTTTTTT. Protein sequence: CASSHGQGDEKLFF.

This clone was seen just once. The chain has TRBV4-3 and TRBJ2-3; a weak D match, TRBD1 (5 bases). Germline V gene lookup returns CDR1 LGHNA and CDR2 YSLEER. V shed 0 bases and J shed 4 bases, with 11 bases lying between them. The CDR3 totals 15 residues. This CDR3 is CASSQDRGASDTQYF. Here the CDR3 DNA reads TGCGCCAGCAGCCAAGATCGTGGGGCCTCAGATACGCAGTATTTT.

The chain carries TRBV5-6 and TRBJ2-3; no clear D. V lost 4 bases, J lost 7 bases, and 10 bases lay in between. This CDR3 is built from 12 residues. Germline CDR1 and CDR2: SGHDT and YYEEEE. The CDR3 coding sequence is TGTGCCAGCAGCGTCCTCTCTTATACGCAGTATTTT. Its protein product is CASSVLSYTQYF.

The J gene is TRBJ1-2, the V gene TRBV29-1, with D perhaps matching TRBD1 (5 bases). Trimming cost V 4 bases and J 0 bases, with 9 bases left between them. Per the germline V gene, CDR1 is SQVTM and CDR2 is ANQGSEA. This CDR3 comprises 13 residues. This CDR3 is CSVGGGTNYGYTF. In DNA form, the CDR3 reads TGCAGCGTTGGTGGGGGGACTAACTATGGCTACACCTTC.

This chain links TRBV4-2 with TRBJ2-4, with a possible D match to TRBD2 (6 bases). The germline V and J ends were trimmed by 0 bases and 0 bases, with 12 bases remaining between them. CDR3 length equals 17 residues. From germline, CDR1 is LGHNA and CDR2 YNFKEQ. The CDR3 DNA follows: TGTGCCAGCAGCCAAGAGGGCGGGGATCTAGCCAAAAACATTCAGTACTTC. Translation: CASSQEGGDLAKNIQYF.

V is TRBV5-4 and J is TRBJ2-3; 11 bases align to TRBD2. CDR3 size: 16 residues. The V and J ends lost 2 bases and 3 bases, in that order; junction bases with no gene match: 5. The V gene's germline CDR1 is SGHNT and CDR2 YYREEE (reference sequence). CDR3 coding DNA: TGTGCCAGCAGCTTCCGGACTAGCGGGCGAACAGATACGCAGTATTTT. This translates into CASSFRTSGRTDTQYF. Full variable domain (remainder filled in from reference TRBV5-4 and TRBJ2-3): ETGVTQSPTHLIKTRGQQVTLRCSSQSGHNTVSWYQQALGQGPQFIFQYYREEENGRGNFPPRFSGLQFPNYSSELNVNALELDDSALYLCASSFRTSGRTDTQYFGPGTRLTVL.

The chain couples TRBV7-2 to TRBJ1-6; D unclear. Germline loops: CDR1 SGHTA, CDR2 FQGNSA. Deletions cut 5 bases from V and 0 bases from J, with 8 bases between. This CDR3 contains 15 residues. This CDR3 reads CASSPQSSYNSPLHF. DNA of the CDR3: TGTGCCAGCAGCCCACAGAGCTCCTATAATTCACCCCTCCACTTT.

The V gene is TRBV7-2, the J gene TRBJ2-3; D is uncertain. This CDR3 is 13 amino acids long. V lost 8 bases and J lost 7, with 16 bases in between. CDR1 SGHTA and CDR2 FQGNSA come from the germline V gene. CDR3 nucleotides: TGTGCCAGCGGTACAGCCTCCCCAAATACGCAGTATTTT. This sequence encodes CASGTASPNTQYF.

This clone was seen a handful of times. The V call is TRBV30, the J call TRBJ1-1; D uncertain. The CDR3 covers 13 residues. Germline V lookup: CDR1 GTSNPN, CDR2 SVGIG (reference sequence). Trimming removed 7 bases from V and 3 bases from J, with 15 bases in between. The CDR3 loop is CAYDYLPDTEAFF. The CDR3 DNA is TGTGCCTACGATTATCTTCCGGACACTGAAGCTTTCTTT.

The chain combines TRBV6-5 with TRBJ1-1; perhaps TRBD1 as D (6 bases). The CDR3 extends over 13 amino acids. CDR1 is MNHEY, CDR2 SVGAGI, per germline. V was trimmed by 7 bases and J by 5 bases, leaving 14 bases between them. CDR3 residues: CASTNRVGTEAFF. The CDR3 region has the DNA TGTGCCAGCACCAACAGGGTCGGTACTGAAGCTTTCTTT.

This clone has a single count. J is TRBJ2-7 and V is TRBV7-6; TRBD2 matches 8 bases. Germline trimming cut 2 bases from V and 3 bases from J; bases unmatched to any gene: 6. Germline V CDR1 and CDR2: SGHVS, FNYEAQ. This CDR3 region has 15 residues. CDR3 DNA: TGTGCCAGCAGCTTAATAGCGGGGAATCTCTACGAGCAGTACTTC. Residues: CASSLIAGNLYEQYF.

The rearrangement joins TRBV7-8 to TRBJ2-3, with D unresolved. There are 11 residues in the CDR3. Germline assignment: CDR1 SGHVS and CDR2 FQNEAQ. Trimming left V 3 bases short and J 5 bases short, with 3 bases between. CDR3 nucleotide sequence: TGTGCCAGCAGCTTGAGAGATACGCAGTATTTT. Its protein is CASSLRDTQYF.

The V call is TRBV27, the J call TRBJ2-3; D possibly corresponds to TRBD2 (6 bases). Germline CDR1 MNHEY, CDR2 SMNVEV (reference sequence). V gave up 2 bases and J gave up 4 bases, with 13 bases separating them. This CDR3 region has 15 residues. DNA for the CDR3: TGTGCCAGCAGTTTACGCGGGGTTGCGGCAGATACGCAGTATTTT. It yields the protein CASSLRGVAADTQYF.

CDR3 bases: TGTGCCAGCAGCTTACCCCCAGGGGGCAATGGCTACACCTTC. Translated, it gives CASSLPPGGNGYTF. The rearrangement joins TRBV7-2 to TRBJ1-2, with 8 positions matching TRBD1. CDR1 and CDR2 from the germline V gene are SGHTA and FQGNSA. The V and J ends lost 2 bases and 6 bases, in that order; junction bases with no gene match: 5. The CDR3 has 14 amino acids.

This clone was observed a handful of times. CDR3 coding DNA: TGTGCCAGCAGTCTACTCAGAGGAACTGAAGCTTTCTTT. Translation: CASSLLRGTEAFF. V usage is TRBV6-5 and J usage is TRBJ1-1; D uncertain. The CDR3 covers 13 residues. The germline V gene encodes CDR1 MNHEY and CDR2 SVGAGI. V shed 5 bases and J shed 5 bases, with 12 bases lying between them.

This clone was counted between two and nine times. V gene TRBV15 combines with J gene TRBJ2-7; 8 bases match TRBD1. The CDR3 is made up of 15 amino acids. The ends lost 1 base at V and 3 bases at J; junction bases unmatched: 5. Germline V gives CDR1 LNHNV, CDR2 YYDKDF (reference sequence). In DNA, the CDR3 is TGTGCCACCAGCAGAGTGACAGGGGTTAACTACGAGCAGTACTTC. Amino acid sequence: CATSRVTGVNYEQYF.

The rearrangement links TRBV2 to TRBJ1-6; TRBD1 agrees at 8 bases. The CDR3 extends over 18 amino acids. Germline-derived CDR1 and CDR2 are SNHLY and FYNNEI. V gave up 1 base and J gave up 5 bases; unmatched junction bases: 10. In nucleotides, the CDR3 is TGTGCCAGCAGTGAAGGGGGATTCTGGACAGGGAATAATTCACCCCTCCACTTT. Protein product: CASSEGGFWTGNNSPLHF.

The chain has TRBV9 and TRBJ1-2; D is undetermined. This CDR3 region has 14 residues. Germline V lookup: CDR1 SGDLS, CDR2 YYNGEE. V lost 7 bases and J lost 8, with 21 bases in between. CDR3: CASFNGLIGGGYTF. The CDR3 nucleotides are TGTGCCAGCTTTAACGGGCTCATCGGAGGGGGCTACACCTTC.

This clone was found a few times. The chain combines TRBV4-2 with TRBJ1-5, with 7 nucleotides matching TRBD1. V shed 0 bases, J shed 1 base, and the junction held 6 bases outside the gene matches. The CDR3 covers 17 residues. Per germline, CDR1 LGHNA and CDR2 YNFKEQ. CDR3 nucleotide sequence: TGTGCCAGCAGCCAAGATTCCGCCAGGGGGAGCAATCAGCCCCAGCATTTT. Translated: CASSQDSARGSNQPQHF.

The CDR3 region has the DNA TGTGCCAGCACCAGGGGGGCCAGGCCCCAGCATTTT. Amino acid sequence: CASTRGARPQHF. This chain joins TRBV6-1 and TRBJ1-5; TRBD1 matches 7 bases. The CDR3 consists of 12 residues. Trimming removed 7 bases from V and 9 bases from J; junction bases left unmatched: 6. From germline, CDR1 is MNHNS and CDR2 SASEGT.

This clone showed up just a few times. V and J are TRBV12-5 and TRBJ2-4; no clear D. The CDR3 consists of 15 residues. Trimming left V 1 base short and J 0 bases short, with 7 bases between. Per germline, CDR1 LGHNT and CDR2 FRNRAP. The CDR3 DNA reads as TGTGCTAGTGGTTTGGCAGGTCTAGCCAAAAACATTCAGTACTTC. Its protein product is CASGLAGLAKNIQYF.

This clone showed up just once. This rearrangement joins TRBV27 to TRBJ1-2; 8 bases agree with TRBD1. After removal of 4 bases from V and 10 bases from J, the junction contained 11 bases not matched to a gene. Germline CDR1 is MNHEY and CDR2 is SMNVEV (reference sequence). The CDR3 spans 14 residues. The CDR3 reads CASSSLRTGKAYTF. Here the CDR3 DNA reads TGTGCCAGCAGTTCCCTCCGGACAGGGAAGGCCTACACCTTC.